Presented here are 23 T cell receptor beta chains from one specimen sequenced in a study of T cells after yellow fever vaccination. TCRdb independently ran MiXCR on the 5' RACE reads; one entry per CDR3 protein. Altogether under 300,000 distinct CDR3 sequences are present, approximately 6.3% being singletons, with the ten largest covering roughly 1%. The sample here was CD4+ T cells sorted from PBMCs, taken on the day of the yellow fever booster vaccination. All receptors derive from a man between 25 and 39 years old who received the YFV17D yellow fever vaccine.

This clonotype was counted between two and nine times. The genes are TRBV6-1 and TRBJ2-5; TRBD1 is a possible D gene (6 bases). Trimming stripped 8 bases from V and 5 bases from J, with 15 bases between. The CDR3 contains 13 residues. Germline loops: CDR1 MNHNS, CDR2 SASEGT. The CDR3: CASEKDRRETQYF. Here the CDR3 DNA reads TGTGCCAGCGAAAAGGACAGACGGGAGACCCAGTACTTC.

The rearrangement links TRBV20-1 to TRBJ1-5, with TRBD1 matching over 7 bases. The CDR3 spans 15 residues. Unmatched junction bases numbered 9, after V lost 5 bases and J lost 2 bases. Germline CDR1 and CDR2: DFQATT and SNEGSKA (reference sequence). CDR3: CSAATGFLGNQPQHF. The CDR3 DNA sequence: TGCAGTGCTGCGACAGGGTTTTTAGGCAATCAGCCCCAGCATTTT.

This clonotype has a handful of counts. The CDR3 loop reads CASSQGGLAGAKSYNEQFF. CDR3 DNA sequence: TGCGCCAGCAGCCAAGGGGGGCTAGCGGGTGCCAAGTCCTACAATGAGCAGTTCTTC. The chain uses TRBV4-1 and TRBJ2-1, with 8 positions matching TRBD2. There are 19 residues in the CDR3. J lost 1 base, V lost 1 base, and 12 bases had no gene match. The germline gives CDR1 MGHRA, CDR2 YSYEKL.

This clonotype has a handful of counts. This sequence joins TRBV6-5 and TRBJ1-2; the D is unclear. This CDR3 has 14 residues. CDR1 is MNHEY and CDR2 is SVGAGI in the germline V gene. The V end lost 0 bases, the J end lost 7 bases, and 12 bases lay between the germline ends. DNA of the CDR3: TGTGCCAGCAGTTACTCGATGGGTCGCCCTGGCTACACCTTC. Encoded protein: CASSYSMGRPGYTF.

This clonotype came up many times. The V and J genes are TRBV15 and TRBJ2-1; 9 nucleotides line up with TRBD1. The CDR3 is made up of 16 amino acids. Germline V CDR1 and CDR2: LNHNV, YYDKDF (reference sequence). The ends lost 0 bases at V and 8 bases at J; junction bases unmatched: 8. The CDR3 nucleotides are TGTGCCACCAGCAGAGATAATAACAGGGGGCGTTATGAGCAGTTCTTC. Amino acid sequence: CATSRDNNRGRYEQFF.

This clonotype came up many times. This chain joins TRBV5-5 and TRBJ2-2; 7 bases map to TRBD1. The CDR3 has 15 amino acids. V lost 4 bases, J lost 4 bases, and 7 bases stayed unmatched. CDR1 and CDR2 from the germline V gene are SGHKS and YYEKEE (reference sequence). The CDR3 DNA follows: TGTGCCAGCAGCATCTTGGGACAGACCACCGGGGAGCTGTTTTTT. Translated: CASSILGQTTGELFF.

This clonotype was picked up many times. The rearrangement uses TRBV6-1 and TRBJ2-7, with 8 bases lining up with TRBD2. V gave up 5 bases and J gave up 3 bases; unmatched junction bases: 9. Germline V gives CDR1 MNHNS, CDR2 SASEGT. The CDR3 runs to 15 residues. CDR3 in amino acids: CASSPRSGRIYEQYF. CDR3 bases: TGTGCCAGCAGTCCCAGGAGCGGGAGAATCTACGAGCAGTACTTC.

This clonotype was seen repeatedly, ten times or more. The chain has TRBV6-1 and TRBJ2-7, with TRBD2 matching over 11 bases. J was trimmed by 5 bases and V by 6 bases; bases with no gene match: 21. CDR1 and CDR2 from the germline V gene are MNHNS and SASEGT. This CDR3 is 19 amino acids long. CDR3 coding DNA: TGTGCCAGCAGGCTTCAGGACCCGAGGTCTAGCGGGAGGACCCACGAGCAGTACTTC. Protein product: CASRLQDPRSSGRTHEQYF.

This sequence joins TRBV28 and TRBJ2-3; TRBD2 aligns across 8 bases. Trimming removed 2 bases from V and 9 bases from J; junction bases left unmatched: 7. This CDR3 is 14 amino acids long. The germline gives CDR1 MDHEN, CDR2 SYDVKM. CDR3 in amino acids: CASSLISGTLTQYF. In nucleotides, the CDR3 is TGTGCCAGCAGTTTAATTAGCGGGACGTTAACGCAGTATTTT.

The rearrangement links TRBV7-2 to TRBJ2-3, with 11 bases aligning to TRBD2. With V trimmed by 6 bases and J by 3 bases, 8 bases remained unmatched. The CDR3 runs to 16 residues. CDR1 SGHTA and CDR2 FQGNSA come from the germline V gene. The CDR3 region has the DNA TGTGCCAGCAGATCGACTAGCGGGGCGCAGACAGATACGCAGTATTTT. Translation: CASRSTSGAQTDTQYF. Filled out from reference TRBV7-2 and TRBJ2-3, the complete variable domain reads GAGVSQSPSNKVTEKGKDVELRCDPISGHTALYWYRQSLGQGLEFLIYFQGNSAPDKSGLPSDRFSAERTGGSVSTLTIQRTQQEDSAVYLCASRSTSGAQTDTQYFGPGTRLTVL.

The DNA for the CDR3 is TGTGCCAGCAGCAGCGGGTCGAACACTGAAGCTTTCTTT. The encoded protein is CASSSGSNTEAFF. This chain joins TRBV7-6 and TRBJ1-1; D is unresolved. This CDR3 comprises 13 residues. Trimming removed 5 bases from V and 1 base from J, with 8 bases in between. Germline lookup yields CDR1 SGHVS and CDR2 FNYEAQ. The full variable domain, completed using reference TRBV7-6 and TRBJ1-1, is GAGVSQSPRYKVTKRGQDVALRCDPISGHVSLYWYRQALGQGPEFLTYFNYEAQQDKSGLPNDRFSAERPEGSISTLTIQRTEQRDSAMYRCASSSGSNTEAFFGQGTRLTVV.

The rearrangement uses TRBV12-3 or TRBV12-4 and TRBJ1-1; possible D gene TRBD1, 5 bases. The CDR3 sequence is 12 residues long. With 8 bases removed from V and 4 bases from J, the gap between germline ends came to 11 bases. CDR3 DNA sequence: TGTGCCAGCGAGGGGACCTTCACTGAAGCTTTCTTT. Translating it yields CASEGTFTEAFF.

This clonotype was seen repeatedly, ten times or more. The V call is TRBV27, the J call TRBJ2-5, with D unresolved. The length of the CDR3 is 15 residues. V dropped 4 bases and J dropped 5 bases, with 17 bases sitting between them. From germline, CDR1 is MNHEY and CDR2 SMNVEV (reference sequence). For the CDR3, the DNA is TGTGCCAGCAGTTCCCGGACGGTACCCTCGGAGACCCAGTACTTC. Its protein is CASSSRTVPSETQYF.

The sample holds a few counts of this clonotype. The chain joins TRBV12-3 or TRBV12-4 to TRBJ2-1; D remains unclear. The CDR3 runs to 13 residues. V was clipped by 8 bases and J by 2 bases, with 10 bases between them. The CDR3 protein is CASVPGPYNEQFF. CDR3 in DNA: TGTGCCAGCGTTCCAGGACCCTACAATGAGCAGTTCTTC.

This clonotype came up a few times. CDR3 in amino acids: CASSPSGRGGETQYF. CDR3 in DNA: TGTGCCAGCAGCCCGAGCGGGAGAGGAGGAGAGACCCAGTACTTC. The rearrangement links TRBV3-1 to TRBJ2-5; 8 positions agree with TRBD2. This CDR3 contains 15 residues. Trimming cost V 4 bases and J 4 bases; bases outside gene matches: 8. The germline V gene has CDR1 LGHDT and CDR2 YNNKEL (reference sequence).

This clonotype was seen only a few times. CDR3 nucleotide sequence: TGCGCCAGCAGCTTCGGGACAGGTTCTGAGCAGTACTTC. It yields the protein CASSFGTGSEQYF. The chain uses TRBV5-1 and TRBJ2-7; 8 nucleotides line up with TRBD1. Per germline, CDR1 SGHRS and CDR2 YFSETQ. This CDR3 spans 13 amino acids. The V gene end was trimmed by 2 bases and the J gene end by 7 bases; junction bases not matched to a gene: 5. The whole variable domain, filled in from reference TRBV5-1 and TRBJ2-7, reads KAGVTQTPRYLIKTRGQQVTLSCSPISGHRSVSWYQQTPGQGLQFLFEYFSETQRNKGNFPGRFSGRQFSNSRSEMNVSTLELGDSALYLCASSFGTGSEQYFGPGTRLTVT.

The rearrangement uses TRBV27 and TRBJ2-7; D perhaps matches TRBD2 (5 bases). This CDR3 region has 14 residues. V lost 0 bases and J lost 3, with 9 bases in between. Germline V gene lookup returns CDR1 MNHEY and CDR2 SMNVEV (reference sequence). The CDR3 DNA reads as TGTGCCAGCAGTTTATCGACCGGGAACTACGAGCAGTACTTC. This sequence encodes CASSLSTGNYEQYF.

The chain carries TRBV6-5 and TRBJ2-5; TRBD1 is a possible D gene (6 bases). The ends were cut back, 10 bases at V and 1 base at J, with 10 bases in the middle. CDR1 MNHEY and CDR2 SVGAGI come from the germline V gene. CDR3 length: 12 amino acids. The CDR3 DNA is TGTGCCACCCGCAGGGGCCAAGAGACCCAGTACTTC. Translated: CATRRGQETQYF.

This clonotype was observed at least ten times. J is TRBJ2-7 and V is TRBV3-1; TRBD2 matches at 7 bases. The germline V gene has CDR1 LGHDT and CDR2 YNNKEL (reference sequence). V was clipped by 3 bases and J by 3 bases; unmatched bases: 2. This CDR3 has 13 amino acids. CDR3 nucleotides: TGTGCCAGCAGCCAGACTAGCATCTACGAGCAGTACTTC. This gives the protein CASSQTSIYEQYF.

The rearrangement uses TRBV20-1 and TRBJ2-1; D gene uncertain. Trimming left V 7 bases short and J 7 bases short, with 29 bases between. The CDR3 sequence is 17 residues long. Germline values: CDR1 DFQATT, CDR2 SNEGSKA (reference sequence). This chain's CDR3 is CSVPPQKLARPSNEQFF. In DNA, the CDR3 is TGCAGTGTCCCCCCCCAAAAACTGGCAAGACCCTCAAATGAGCAGTTCTTC.

This rearrangement joins TRBV12-3 or TRBV12-4 to TRBJ2-7, with 14 bases that match TRBD2. The CDR3 loop spans 16 amino acids. With 5 bases clipped from V and 7 bases from J, the junction kept 10 bases outside the gene matches. The CDR3 sequence: CASSARGLAGVLEQYF. The CDR3 nucleotides read TGTGCCAGCAGTGCAAGGGGACTAGCGGGAGTCTTAGAGCAGTACTTC.

The chain links TRBV18 to TRBJ2-7; D is uncertain. The CDR3 spans 13 residues. Deletions cut 6 bases from V and 6 bases from J, with 15 bases between. CDR1 and CDR2 (germline): KGHSH, LQKENI. CDR3 in DNA: TGTGCCAGCTCGCTGGACGCGGTCAGCGAGCAGTACTTC. Its translation is CASSLDAVSEQYF.

The sample holds many counts of this clonotype. The chain's CDR3 is CASSYGLGAVGDTQYF. The CDR3 bases are TGTGCCAGCAGTTACGGGCTAGGGGCGGTTGGGGATACGCAGTATTTT. V usage is TRBV6-5 and J usage is TRBJ2-3, with D maybe TRBD1 (5 bases). V lost 2 bases and J lost 6, with 18 bases in between. Germline CDR1 reads MNHEY; CDR2 reads SVGAGI. This CDR3 region has 16 residues.